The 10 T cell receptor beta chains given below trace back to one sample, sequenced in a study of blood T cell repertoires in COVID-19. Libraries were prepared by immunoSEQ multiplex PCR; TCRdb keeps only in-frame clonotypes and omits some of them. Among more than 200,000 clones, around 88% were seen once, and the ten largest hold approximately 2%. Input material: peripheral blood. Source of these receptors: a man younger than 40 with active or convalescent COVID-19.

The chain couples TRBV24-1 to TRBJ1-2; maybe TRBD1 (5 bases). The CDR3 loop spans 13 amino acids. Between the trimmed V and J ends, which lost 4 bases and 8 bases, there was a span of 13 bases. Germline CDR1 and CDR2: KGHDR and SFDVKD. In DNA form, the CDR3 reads TGTGCCACCAGTGAAGGTCAGGGATGGGGCTACACCTTC. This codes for CATSEGQGWGYTF.

CDR3 in amino acids: CASSYIGGATTYNEQFF. CDR3 nucleotide sequence: TGTGCCAGCAGTTACATAGGGGGCGCGACTACCTACAATGAGCAGTTCTTC. The gene calls are TRBV6-2 or TRBV6-3 and TRBJ2-1; TRBD1 matches at 7 bases. CDR3 size: 17 residues. Germline CDR1 and CDR2: MNHEY and SVGEGT. J was trimmed by 2 bases and V by 2 bases; bases with no gene match: 9.

CDR3 sequence reads: CASRIPGGDNEQFF. The CDR3 DNA reads as TGCGCCAGCAGGATCCCGGGGGGAGACAATGAGCAGTTCTTC. The V and J genes are TRBV5-1 and TRBJ2-1; TRBD2 matches 7 bases. Germline CDR1 reads SGHRS; CDR2 reads YFSETQ. The CDR3 consists of 14 residues. V dropped 5 bases and J dropped 5; count of bases not matched to a gene: 7.

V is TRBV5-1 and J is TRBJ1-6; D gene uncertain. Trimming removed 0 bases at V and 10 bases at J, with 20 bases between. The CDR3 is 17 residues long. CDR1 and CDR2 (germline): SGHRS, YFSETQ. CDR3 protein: CASSLDSMGGVYSPLHF. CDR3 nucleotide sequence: TGCGCCAGCAGCTTGGATTCTATGGGTGGAGTGTACTCACCCCTCCACTTT.

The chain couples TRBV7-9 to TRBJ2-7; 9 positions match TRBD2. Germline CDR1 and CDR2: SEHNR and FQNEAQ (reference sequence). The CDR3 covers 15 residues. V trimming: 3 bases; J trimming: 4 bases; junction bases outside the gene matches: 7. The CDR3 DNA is TGTGCCAGCAGCTTTGGGGCTAGCGGGGAGTACGAGCAGTACTTC. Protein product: CASSFGASGEYEQYF.

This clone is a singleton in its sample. CDR3 residues: CASSQGLSSGNTIYF. The CDR3 region has the DNA TGTGCCAGCAGCCAGGGACTCAGCTCTGGAAACACCATATATTTT. The V call is TRBV14, the J call TRBJ1-3, with D possibly TRBD1 on 5 matching bases. The CDR3 sequence is 15 residues long. Germline V lookup: CDR1 SGHDN, CDR2 FVKESK. The germline V and J ends were trimmed by 3 bases and 0 bases, with 9 bases remaining between them.

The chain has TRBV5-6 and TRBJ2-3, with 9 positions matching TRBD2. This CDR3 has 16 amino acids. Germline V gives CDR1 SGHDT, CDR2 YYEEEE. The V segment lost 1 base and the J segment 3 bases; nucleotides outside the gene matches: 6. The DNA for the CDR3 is TGTGCCAGCAGCTTGCGGCTAGCGGGGAGTACAGATACGCAGTATTTT. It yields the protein CASSLRLAGSTDTQYF. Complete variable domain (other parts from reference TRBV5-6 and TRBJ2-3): DAGVTQSPTHLIKTRGQQVTLRCSPKSGHDTVSWYQQALGQGPQFIFQYYEEEERQRGNFPDRFSGHQFPNYSSELNVNALLLGDSALYLCASSLRLAGSTDTQYFGPGTRLTVL.

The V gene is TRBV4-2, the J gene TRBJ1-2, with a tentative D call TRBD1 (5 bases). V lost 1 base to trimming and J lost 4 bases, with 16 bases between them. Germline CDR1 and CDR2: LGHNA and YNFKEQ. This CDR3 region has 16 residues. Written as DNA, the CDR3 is TGTGCCAGCAGCCAAGCTGGGGCACGCCTGCCCTATGGCTACACCTTC. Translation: CASSQAGARLPYGYTF.

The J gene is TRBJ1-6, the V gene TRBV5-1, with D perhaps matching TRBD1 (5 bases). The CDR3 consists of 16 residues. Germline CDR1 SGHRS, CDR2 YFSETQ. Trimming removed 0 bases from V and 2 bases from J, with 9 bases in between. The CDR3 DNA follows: TGCGCCAGCAGCTTGGTAGCGGGGGCCTATAATTCACCCCTCCACTTT. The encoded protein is CASSLVAGAYNSPLHF.

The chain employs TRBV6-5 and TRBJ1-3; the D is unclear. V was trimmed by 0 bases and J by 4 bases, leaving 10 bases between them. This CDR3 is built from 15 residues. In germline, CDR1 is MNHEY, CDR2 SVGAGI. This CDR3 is CASSYSLFSGNTIYF. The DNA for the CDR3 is TGTGCCAGCAGTTACTCCCTCTTCTCCGGAAACACCATATATTTT.